Listed here is a single T cell receptor (beta chain). What it binds is not known. The CDR3 is made up of 14 amino acids. Trimming took off 3 bases at V and 2 bases at J, with 11 bases between the two ends. Germline loops: CDR1 MDHEN, CDR2 SYDVKM. The authors split each subset's genomic DNA evenly across several immunoSEQ plates. The table came from immunoSEQ multiplex PCR; TCRdb's copy has only in-frame clones and leaves some out. The table includes 650,000 to 700,000 clones, less than 95% detected once. This record comes from a study of shared clonotypes between healthy human individuals. Whole-study results and caveats: At large depth, rarefaction still showed sorted-subset sequencing to be incomplete. A few donors showed sharing of approximately 5% of naive CD4 clonotypes.

The chain uses TRBV28 and TRBJ2-7; tentative D call: TRBD1 (6 bases). The material sequenced was memory CD8+ T cells from PBMCs. Stated subset: CD45RO+ cells pooled with CCR7-negative TemRA cells. The TCR originated in a man between 18 and 29 years old in good health. Some clones in this sample may be carry-over from other donors' samples. CDR3 residues: CASSFQGTAYEQYF. The DNA of the CDR3 is TGTGCCAGCAGTTTCCAGGGGACCGCCTACGAGCAGTACTTC.